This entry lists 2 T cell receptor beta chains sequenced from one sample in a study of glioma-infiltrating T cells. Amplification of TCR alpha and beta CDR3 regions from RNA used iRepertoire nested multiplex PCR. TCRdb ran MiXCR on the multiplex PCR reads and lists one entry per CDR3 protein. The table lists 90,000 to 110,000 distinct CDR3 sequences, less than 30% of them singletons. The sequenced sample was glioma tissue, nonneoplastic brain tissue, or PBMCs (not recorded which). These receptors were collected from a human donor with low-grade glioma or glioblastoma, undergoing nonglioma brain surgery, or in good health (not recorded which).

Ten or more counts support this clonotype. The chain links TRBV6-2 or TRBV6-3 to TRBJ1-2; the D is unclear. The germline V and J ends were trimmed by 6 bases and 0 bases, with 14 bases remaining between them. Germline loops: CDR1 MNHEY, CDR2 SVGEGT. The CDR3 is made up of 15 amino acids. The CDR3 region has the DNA TGTGCCAGCAGCCGGCGCCCCGATGCTAACTATGGCTACACCTTC. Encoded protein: CASSRRPDANYGYTF.

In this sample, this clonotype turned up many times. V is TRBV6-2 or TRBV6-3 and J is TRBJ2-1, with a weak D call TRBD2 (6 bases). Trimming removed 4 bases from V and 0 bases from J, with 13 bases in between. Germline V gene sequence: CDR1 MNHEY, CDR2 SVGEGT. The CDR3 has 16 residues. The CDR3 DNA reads TGTGCCAGCAGTTCCAGCGGGTGGAGCTCCTACAATGAGCAGTTCTTC. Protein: CASSSSGWSSYNEQFF.